This section outlines one T cell receptor beta chain sequence together with its context. The antigen is unknown. The data are from a study of identical twins. Trimming left V 8 bases short and J 1 base short, with 14 bases between. Germline V CDR1 and CDR2: MDHEN, SYDVKM. The CDR3 has 14 amino acids. General study results and limits: The study drew conclusions from cross-sectional statistical analysis, not from following the same donors.

A universal primer site was added by template switching, and unique molecular identifiers were carried by the cDNA. MiXCR was run by TCRdb on the 5' RACE reads, yielding one entry per CDR3 protein. This table has approximately 240,000 distinct CDR3 sequences, around 15% appearing once. The clonotype originates from a woman aged 18-30 years in good health. The chain uses TRBV28 and TRBJ1-1; no definite D call. Sequencing used memory (CD45RO+) T cells sorted from blood. DNA for the CDR3: TGTGCCAGCGCGAGATTGGAGAGGAACACTGAAGCTTTCTTT. Translated, it gives CASARLERNTEAFF.